A few counts support the clone carrying this TCR beta chain. Antigen unknown. This sample is drawn from a study of vaccination and CD4 T cells after COVID-19. Study-wide results and caveats: Median counts of SARS-CoV-2-reactive clonotypes increased from roughly 19 to 38; this difference was not significant.

This CDR3 has 15 amino acids. Losses at the gene ends were 7 bases for V and 5 bases for J; bases not matched to a gene: 7. Germline V gene sequence: CDR1 ENHRY, CDR2 SYGVKD. The Oncomine TCR Beta short-read assay was what sequenced the DNA obtained from cultured CD4+ T cells. Each CDR3 protein is one row after TCRdb ran MiXCR on the PCR reads. The data hold nearly 15,000 distinct CDR3 sequences, with about 48% observed a single time. The treatment: approximately nine-day PBMC culture with coronavirus spike peptide pools or control peptides (ViraFEST assay). Each well held around 2 million PBMCs in IL-2 (around 9.7 IU/ml) medium with about 10 ug/ml peptide pools.

The chain links TRBV10-3 to TRBJ2-3; 12 nucleotides agree with TRBD1. Sequenced material: CD4+ T cells from blood, cultured in vitro. This TCR was sampled from a human donor who had recovered from COVID-19. The CDR3 is CAITRDRGRGDTQYF. The CDR3 nucleotides are TGTGCCATCACCCGGGACAGGGGGCGGGGAGATACGCAGTATTTT.